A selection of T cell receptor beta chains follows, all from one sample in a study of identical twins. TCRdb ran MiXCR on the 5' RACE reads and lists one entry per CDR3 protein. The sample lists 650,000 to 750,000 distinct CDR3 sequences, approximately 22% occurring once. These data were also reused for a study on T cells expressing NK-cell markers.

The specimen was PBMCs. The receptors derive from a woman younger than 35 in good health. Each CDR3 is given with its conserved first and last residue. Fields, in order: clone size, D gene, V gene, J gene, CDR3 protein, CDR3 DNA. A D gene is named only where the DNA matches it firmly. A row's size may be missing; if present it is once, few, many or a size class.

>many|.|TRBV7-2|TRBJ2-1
CASSLGGRFGNEQFF
TGTGCCAGCAGCCTCGGAGGGAGATTCGGGAATGAGCAGTTCTTC
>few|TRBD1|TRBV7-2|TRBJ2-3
CASSQGGTGGTTQYF
TGTGCCAGCAGCCAGGGGGGGACAGGGGGTACTACGCAGTATTTT
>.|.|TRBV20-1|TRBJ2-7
CSASHREDYEQYF
TGCAGTGCTAGTCACAGGGAGGACTACGAGCAGTACTTC
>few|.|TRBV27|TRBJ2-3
CASSLGRRHTDTQYF
TGTGCCAGCAGTTTAGGGAGGCGGCACACAGATACGCAGTATTTT
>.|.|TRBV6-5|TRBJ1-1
CASSFRLTSHMNTEAFF
TGTGCCAGCAGTTTTCGACTGACTTCCCACATGAACACTGAAGCTTTCTTT
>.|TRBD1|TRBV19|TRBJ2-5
CASSTTPTGPETQYF
TGTGCCAGTAGTACCACACCGACAGGGCCGGAGACCCAGTACTTC
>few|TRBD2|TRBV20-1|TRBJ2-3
CSARGEGPLTDTQYF
TGCAGTGCTAGGGGGGAGGGGCCTCTCACAGATACGCAGTATTTT
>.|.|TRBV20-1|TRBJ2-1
CSASGGSLHNEQFF
TGCAGTGCTAGCGGAGGGTCACTCCACAATGAGCAGTTCTTC
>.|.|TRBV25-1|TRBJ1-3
CASSELIAGNTIYF
TGTGCCAGCAGTGAATTGATTGCGGGAAACACCATATATTTT
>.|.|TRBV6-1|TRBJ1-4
CASSDAQGPATNEKLFF
TGTGCCAGCAGTGACGCCCAGGGGCCTGCAACTAATGAAAAACTGTTTTTT
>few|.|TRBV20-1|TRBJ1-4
CSAISGEKLFF
TGCAGTGCTATAAGCGGGGAAAAACTGTTTTTT
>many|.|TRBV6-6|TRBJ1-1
CASSYGGGTEAFF
TGTGCCAGCAGTTACGGGGGGGGCACTGAAGCTTTCTTT
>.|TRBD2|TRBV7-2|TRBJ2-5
CASSLETSGRAETQYF
TGTGCCAGCAGCTTAGAGACTAGCGGGAGAGCGGAGACCCAGTACTTC
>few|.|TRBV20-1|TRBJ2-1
CSAPAGANEQFF
TGCAGTGCACCCGCTGGGGCCAATGAGCAGTTCTTC
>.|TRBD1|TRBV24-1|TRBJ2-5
CATSDTGQGQETQYF
TGTGCCACCAGTGACACCGGACAGGGGCAAGAGACCCAGTACTTC
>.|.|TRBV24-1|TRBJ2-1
CATCDLPGASGGNEQFF
TGTGCCACCTGTGATTTGCCGGGGGCTAGCGGTGGGAATGAGCAGTTCTTC
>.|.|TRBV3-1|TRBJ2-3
CASSQELDTQYF
TGTGCCAGCAGCCAAGAGCTGGACACGCAGTATTTT
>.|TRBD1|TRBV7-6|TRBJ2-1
CASSRTGRAEQFF
TGTGCCAGCAGTCGGACAGGTAGGGCTGAGCAGTTCTTC
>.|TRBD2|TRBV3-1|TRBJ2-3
CASSQDGGATDTQYF
TGTGCCAGCAGCCAAGACGGGGGGGCAACAGATACGCAGTATTTT
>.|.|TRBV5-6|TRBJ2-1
CASSPRRTVNEQFF
TGTGCCAGCAGCCCTCGGAGGACAGTCAATGAGCAGTTCTTC
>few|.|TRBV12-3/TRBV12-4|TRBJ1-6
CASRDQGNYNSPLHF
TGTGCCAGCAGGGACCAGGGGAACTATAATTCACCCCTCCACTTT
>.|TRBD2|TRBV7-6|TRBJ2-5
CASSPTSGSSGTQYF
TGTGCCAGCAGCCCGACTAGCGGGAGTTCTGGGACCCAGTACTTC
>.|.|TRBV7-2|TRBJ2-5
CASSLLRGRETQYF
TGTGCCAGCAGCTTACTTCGGGGGAGGGAGACCCAGTACTTC
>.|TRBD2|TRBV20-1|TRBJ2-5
CSAREASGDETQYF
TGCAGTGCTAGAGAAGCCAGCGGGGATGAGACCCAGTACTTC
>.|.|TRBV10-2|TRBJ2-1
CASSESAYNEQFF
TGCGCCAGCAGTGAGTCCGCTTACAATGAGCAGTTCTTC
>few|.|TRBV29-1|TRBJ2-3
CSVERPGTDTQYF
TGCAGCGTTGAGAGGCCTGGCACAGATACGCAGTATTTT
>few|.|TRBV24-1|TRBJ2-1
CANPDSYNEQFF
TGTGCCAACCCCGACAGCTACAATGAGCAGTTCTTC
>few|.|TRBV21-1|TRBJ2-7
CASSKVSLASYEQYF
TGTGCCAGCAGCAAAGTAAGCCTAGCTTCCTACGAGCAGTACTTC
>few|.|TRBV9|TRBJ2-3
CASSVAPRDTQYF
TGTGCCAGCAGCGTCGCCCCTCGTGATACGCAGTATTTT
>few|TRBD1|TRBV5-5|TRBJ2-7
CASSSTGFGYEQYF
TGTGCCAGCAGCTCGACAGGGTTTGGCTACGAGCAGTACTTC
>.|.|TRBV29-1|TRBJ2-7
CSVAQPYEQYF
TGCAGCGTTGCACAACCCTACGAGCAGTACTTC
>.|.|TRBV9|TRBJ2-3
CASSVGGYTTDTQYF
TGTGCCAGCAGCGTAGGGGGCTACACCACAGATACGCAGTATTTT
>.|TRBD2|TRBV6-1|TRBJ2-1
CASTPTSGNYNEQFF
TGTGCCAGCACTCCGACTAGCGGTAACTACAATGAGCAGTTCTTC
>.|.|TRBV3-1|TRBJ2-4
CASSLFTGTKNIQYF
TGTGCCAGCAGCCTATTTACCGGGACCAAAAACATTCAGTACTTC
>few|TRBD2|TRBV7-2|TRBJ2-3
CASSRTSGTRGADTQYF
TGTGCCAGCAGCAGGACTAGCGGGACAAGAGGGGCAGATACGCAGTATTTT
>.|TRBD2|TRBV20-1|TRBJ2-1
CSARVRGAEQFF
TGCAGTGCTAGAGTGCGGGGGGCTGAGCAGTTCTTC
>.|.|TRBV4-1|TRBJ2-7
CASSQVRDYEQYF
TGCGCCAGCAGCCAAGTTCGGGACTACGAGCAGTACTTC
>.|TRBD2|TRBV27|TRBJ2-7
CASSLHPGGSYEQYF
TGTGCCAGCAGTTTACACCCGGGAGGATCGTACGAGCAGTACTTC
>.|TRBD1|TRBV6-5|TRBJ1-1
CASSYGTGGVLAFF
TGTGCCAGCAGTTACGGGACAGGGGGAGTTTTGGCTTTCTTT
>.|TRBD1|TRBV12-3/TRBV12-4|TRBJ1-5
CASSLSGTVSNQPQHF
TGTGCCAGCAGTTTATCCGGGACAGTTAGCAATCAGCCCCAGCATTTT
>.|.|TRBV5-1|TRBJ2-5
CASSDGTWETQYF
TGCGCCAGCAGCGACGGGACTTGGGAGACCCAGTACTTC
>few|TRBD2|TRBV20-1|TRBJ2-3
CSAVPLGGTDTQYF
TGCAGTGCCGTCCCTCTCGGGGGGACAGATACGCAGTATTTT
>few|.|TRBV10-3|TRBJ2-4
CAISELGEGNIQYF
TGTGCCATCAGTGAACTGGGAGAGGGAAACATTCAGTACTTC
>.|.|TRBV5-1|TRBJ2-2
CASSPGGGHTGELFF
TGCGCCAGCAGCCCCGGGGGCGGACACACCGGGGAGCTGTTTTTT
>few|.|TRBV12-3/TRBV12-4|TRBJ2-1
CASSLIGGPYEQFF
TGTGCCAGCAGTTTAATAGGGGGTCCGTATGAGCAGTTCTTC
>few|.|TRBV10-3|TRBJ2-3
CAISAPSSTDTQYF
TGTGCCATCAGTGCACCGTCAAGCACAGATACGCAGTATTTT
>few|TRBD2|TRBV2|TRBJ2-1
CASSELAGADNEQFF
TGTGCCAGCAGTGAACTAGCGGGAGCTGACAATGAGCAGTTCTTC
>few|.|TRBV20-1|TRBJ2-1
CSASVNEQFF
TGCAGTGCTAGCGTCAATGAGCAGTTCTTC
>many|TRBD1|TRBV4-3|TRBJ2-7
CASSQDRDRRSYEQYF
TGCGCCAGCAGCCAAGATAGGGACAGGAGATCCTACGAGCAGTACTTC
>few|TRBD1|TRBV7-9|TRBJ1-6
CASSPGTAYNSPLHF
TGTGCCAGCAGCCCCGGGACAGCCTATAATTCACCCCTCCACTTT
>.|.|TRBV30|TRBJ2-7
CACWGLGSYEQYF
TGTGCCTGTTGGGGGTTAGGTTCCTACGAGCAGTACTTC